This entry concerns a single T cell receptor (beta chain). Its antigen is still unknown. No base qualities exist here, and no much larger clone lies one base off it. The immunoSEQ Assay, a bias-controlled multiplex PCR, was used to amplify TCRbeta CDR3 regions from genomic DNA. From the authors' description of their analysis: The number of nucleated cells in each sample was estimated by amplification of reference gene primers within the assay. To quantify the absolute abundance of each unique TCRbeta CDR3 rearrangement, sequence reads were collapsed and filtered. For each sample, productive Simpson clonality was calculated as the square root of Simpson's diversity index across productive rearrangements. Not all clones reach the TCRdb copy of this immuneACCESS table, which keeps in-frame sequences only. Checked studies attribute under half of the gap to unresolved V genes and leave the rest unexplained. Clone size and V and J calls were adopted from that table, with D and trimming inferred from the DNA. Counted in this sample were about 130,000 clones; around three quarters of them appeared once. Jointly, the top ten make up 10% to 12% of the sample.

The record originates from a study of blood T cell repertoires in COVID-19 (dated by TCRdb to the early 2020s). Describing the broader study: Collaborator samples came from the United States, Italy and Spain and covered acute and convalescent phases of COVID-19. The material from the prospective study consisted of cDNA or gDNA derived from T cells, B-cell-depleted T cells, or PBMCs. Subjects who had been exposed to COVID-19, were actively infected with it, or had recovered from it provided the deeply sampled blood TCRbeta repertoires that made up the dataset. The repertoires were released in a freely available public database meant as a resource for research on the immune response to SARS-CoV-2. Samples came from the ongoing ImmuneRACE study (first 160 participants) plus 1,254 subjects from 6 global collaborators. A de-identified subject ID, COVID-19 status, age in years and sex were almost always included in the sample metadata. Where available, HLA class I and class II types were taken from metadata supplied by the sample provider and were not determined by assay-based typing.

The collaborating institutions used their own protocols to collect whole blood in K2EDTA tubes. For TCRbeta analysis, collaborator samples were shipped as frozen whole blood, as isolated PBMCs, or as DNA extracted from either sample type. Overall study outcomes, separate from this receptor: The quantity of clinical and demographic metadata differed by source and by participant and was supplied without curation.

The V end loses 5 bases and the J end loses 9 bases, and a stretch of 19 bases separates them. CDR1 LNHDA and CDR2 SQIVND are derived from the germline V gene (reference sequence). The CDR3 spans 15 residues, from the cysteine through the phenylalanine. This entry keeps only the CDR3 DNA: 45 bases, framed from base 1. The receptor chain draws on TRBV19 and TRBJ2-2; possibly the D gene is TRBD1, per 6 matching bases. This clonotype was obtained from a human donor in a cohort sampled during active COVID-19. Sequences were obtained from peripheral blood. Read as DNA, the sequence is TGTGCCAGTAGTCCACGCGAACAGGGTTGGCGGGAGCTGTTTTTT. Translated, this is CASSPREQGWRELFF.